This T cell receptor beta chain emerged from a study of cytomegalovirus exposure and HLA in healthy donors. The PCR had 60 Vbeta and 13 Jbeta primers. Method: immunoSEQ multiplex PCR; TCRdb's copy keeps in-frame clones and lacks some. The top ten hold 13% to 15% of the sample, which has 75,000 to 100,000 clones, about four fifths seen once. Study-level results: Earlier results showed most TCR beta V segments being productive about 87% or about 30% of the time. Reports showed the classifier diagnosing cytomegalovirus status with high specificity and sensitivity.

This CDR3 region has 14 residues. Per germline, CDR1 SGHDN and CDR2 FVKESK. V lost 2 bases, J lost 5 bases, and 4 bases stayed unmatched. Remarks on this clone: Its target is not known.

This receptor was obtained from a woman between 65 and 79 years old in good health and CMV-seropositive. The material sequenced was PBMCs. This rearrangement joins TRBV14 to TRBJ2-7; 9 bases map to TRBD1. The CDR3 bases are TGTGCCAGCAGCCAACCTGGGACAGGGAACGAGCAGTACTTC. Translating it yields CASSQPGTGNEQYF.